This T cell receptor (beta chain) derives from a study of cytomegalovirus exposure and HLA in healthy donors. Study conclusions and caveats: A cluster of highly shared sequence variants was likely a sequencing artifact. It was 150 to 200 TCR beta chains that were listed as cytomegalovirus-associated.

It was with 60 Vbeta and 13 Jbeta primers that the PCR ran. Assay: immunoSEQ multiplex PCR; the TCRdb copy retains only in-frame clones and omits some. The sample lists about 130,000 clones, roughly 80% occurring once. Germline V gene sequence: CDR1 LNHNV, CDR2 YYDKDF (reference sequence). The CDR3 covers 14 residues. With 4 bases clipped from V and 11 bases from J, the junction kept 10 bases outside the gene matches. Comment on this clone: Its antigen is still unknown.

The rearrangement links TRBV15 to TRBJ2-5; 10 nucleotides match TRBD2. Sequenced material: PBMCs. The sequence was collected from a female donor in good health and CMV-seronegative. CDR3 amino acids: CATSILAGVGEQYF. CDR3 DNA: TGTGCCACCAGCATCCTAGCGGGAGTGGGTGAGCAGTACTTC.